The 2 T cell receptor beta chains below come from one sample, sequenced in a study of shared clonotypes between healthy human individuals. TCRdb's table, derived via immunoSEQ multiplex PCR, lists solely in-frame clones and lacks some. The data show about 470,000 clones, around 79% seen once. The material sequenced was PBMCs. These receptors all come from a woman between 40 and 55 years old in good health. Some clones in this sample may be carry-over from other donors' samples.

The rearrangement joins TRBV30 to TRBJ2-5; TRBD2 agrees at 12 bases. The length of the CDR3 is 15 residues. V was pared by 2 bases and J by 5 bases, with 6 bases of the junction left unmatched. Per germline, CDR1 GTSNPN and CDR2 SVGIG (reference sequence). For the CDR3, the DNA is TGTGCCTGGAGTACCGGACTAGCGGGATCGGAGACCCAGTACTTC. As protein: CAWSTGLAGSETQYF.

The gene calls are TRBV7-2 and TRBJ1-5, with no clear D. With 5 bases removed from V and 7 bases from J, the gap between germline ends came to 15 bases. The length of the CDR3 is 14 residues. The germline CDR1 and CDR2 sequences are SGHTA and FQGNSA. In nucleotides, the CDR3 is TGTGCCAGCAGCCTAACCTATCAGGAGCAGCCCCAGCATTTT. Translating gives CASSLTYQEQPQHF.